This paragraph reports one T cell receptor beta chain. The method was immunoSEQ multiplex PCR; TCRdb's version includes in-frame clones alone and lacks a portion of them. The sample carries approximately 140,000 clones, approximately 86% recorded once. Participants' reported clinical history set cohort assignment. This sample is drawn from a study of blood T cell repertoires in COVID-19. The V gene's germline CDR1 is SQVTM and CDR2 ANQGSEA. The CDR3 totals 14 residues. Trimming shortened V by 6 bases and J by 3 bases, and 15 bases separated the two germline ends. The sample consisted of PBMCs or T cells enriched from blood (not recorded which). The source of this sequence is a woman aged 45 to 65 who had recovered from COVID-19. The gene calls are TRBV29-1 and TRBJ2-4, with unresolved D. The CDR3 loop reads CSVAQGRLKNIQYF. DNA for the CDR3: TGCAGCGTGGCGCAAGGCCGACTCAAAAACATTCAGTACTTC.